This TCR beta chain was obtained from a study of blood T cells in healthy people across ages. Looked up from germline, CDR1 is DFQATT and CDR2 is SNEGSKA (reference sequence). This CDR3 contains 12 residues. V gave up 4 bases and J gave up 7 bases, with 13 bases separating them. Sample-barcoded 5' priming and a J-beta primer mix drove a second PCR of roughly 6 to 12 cycles. TCRdb analysed the 5' RACE reads with MiXCR anew, one entry per CDR3 protein. The sample includes approximately 1.5 million distinct CDR3 sequences, roughly 32% of them seen just once. Sequencing was performed on blood. This chain joins TRBV20-1 and TRBJ2-5, with D possibly TRBD1 on 5 matching bases. This clonotype was sampled from a woman in her twenties or thirties in good health. The chain's CDR3 is CSAILQETTQYF. The CDR3 bases are TGCAGTGCTATTTTACAGGAAACGACCCAGTACTTC.